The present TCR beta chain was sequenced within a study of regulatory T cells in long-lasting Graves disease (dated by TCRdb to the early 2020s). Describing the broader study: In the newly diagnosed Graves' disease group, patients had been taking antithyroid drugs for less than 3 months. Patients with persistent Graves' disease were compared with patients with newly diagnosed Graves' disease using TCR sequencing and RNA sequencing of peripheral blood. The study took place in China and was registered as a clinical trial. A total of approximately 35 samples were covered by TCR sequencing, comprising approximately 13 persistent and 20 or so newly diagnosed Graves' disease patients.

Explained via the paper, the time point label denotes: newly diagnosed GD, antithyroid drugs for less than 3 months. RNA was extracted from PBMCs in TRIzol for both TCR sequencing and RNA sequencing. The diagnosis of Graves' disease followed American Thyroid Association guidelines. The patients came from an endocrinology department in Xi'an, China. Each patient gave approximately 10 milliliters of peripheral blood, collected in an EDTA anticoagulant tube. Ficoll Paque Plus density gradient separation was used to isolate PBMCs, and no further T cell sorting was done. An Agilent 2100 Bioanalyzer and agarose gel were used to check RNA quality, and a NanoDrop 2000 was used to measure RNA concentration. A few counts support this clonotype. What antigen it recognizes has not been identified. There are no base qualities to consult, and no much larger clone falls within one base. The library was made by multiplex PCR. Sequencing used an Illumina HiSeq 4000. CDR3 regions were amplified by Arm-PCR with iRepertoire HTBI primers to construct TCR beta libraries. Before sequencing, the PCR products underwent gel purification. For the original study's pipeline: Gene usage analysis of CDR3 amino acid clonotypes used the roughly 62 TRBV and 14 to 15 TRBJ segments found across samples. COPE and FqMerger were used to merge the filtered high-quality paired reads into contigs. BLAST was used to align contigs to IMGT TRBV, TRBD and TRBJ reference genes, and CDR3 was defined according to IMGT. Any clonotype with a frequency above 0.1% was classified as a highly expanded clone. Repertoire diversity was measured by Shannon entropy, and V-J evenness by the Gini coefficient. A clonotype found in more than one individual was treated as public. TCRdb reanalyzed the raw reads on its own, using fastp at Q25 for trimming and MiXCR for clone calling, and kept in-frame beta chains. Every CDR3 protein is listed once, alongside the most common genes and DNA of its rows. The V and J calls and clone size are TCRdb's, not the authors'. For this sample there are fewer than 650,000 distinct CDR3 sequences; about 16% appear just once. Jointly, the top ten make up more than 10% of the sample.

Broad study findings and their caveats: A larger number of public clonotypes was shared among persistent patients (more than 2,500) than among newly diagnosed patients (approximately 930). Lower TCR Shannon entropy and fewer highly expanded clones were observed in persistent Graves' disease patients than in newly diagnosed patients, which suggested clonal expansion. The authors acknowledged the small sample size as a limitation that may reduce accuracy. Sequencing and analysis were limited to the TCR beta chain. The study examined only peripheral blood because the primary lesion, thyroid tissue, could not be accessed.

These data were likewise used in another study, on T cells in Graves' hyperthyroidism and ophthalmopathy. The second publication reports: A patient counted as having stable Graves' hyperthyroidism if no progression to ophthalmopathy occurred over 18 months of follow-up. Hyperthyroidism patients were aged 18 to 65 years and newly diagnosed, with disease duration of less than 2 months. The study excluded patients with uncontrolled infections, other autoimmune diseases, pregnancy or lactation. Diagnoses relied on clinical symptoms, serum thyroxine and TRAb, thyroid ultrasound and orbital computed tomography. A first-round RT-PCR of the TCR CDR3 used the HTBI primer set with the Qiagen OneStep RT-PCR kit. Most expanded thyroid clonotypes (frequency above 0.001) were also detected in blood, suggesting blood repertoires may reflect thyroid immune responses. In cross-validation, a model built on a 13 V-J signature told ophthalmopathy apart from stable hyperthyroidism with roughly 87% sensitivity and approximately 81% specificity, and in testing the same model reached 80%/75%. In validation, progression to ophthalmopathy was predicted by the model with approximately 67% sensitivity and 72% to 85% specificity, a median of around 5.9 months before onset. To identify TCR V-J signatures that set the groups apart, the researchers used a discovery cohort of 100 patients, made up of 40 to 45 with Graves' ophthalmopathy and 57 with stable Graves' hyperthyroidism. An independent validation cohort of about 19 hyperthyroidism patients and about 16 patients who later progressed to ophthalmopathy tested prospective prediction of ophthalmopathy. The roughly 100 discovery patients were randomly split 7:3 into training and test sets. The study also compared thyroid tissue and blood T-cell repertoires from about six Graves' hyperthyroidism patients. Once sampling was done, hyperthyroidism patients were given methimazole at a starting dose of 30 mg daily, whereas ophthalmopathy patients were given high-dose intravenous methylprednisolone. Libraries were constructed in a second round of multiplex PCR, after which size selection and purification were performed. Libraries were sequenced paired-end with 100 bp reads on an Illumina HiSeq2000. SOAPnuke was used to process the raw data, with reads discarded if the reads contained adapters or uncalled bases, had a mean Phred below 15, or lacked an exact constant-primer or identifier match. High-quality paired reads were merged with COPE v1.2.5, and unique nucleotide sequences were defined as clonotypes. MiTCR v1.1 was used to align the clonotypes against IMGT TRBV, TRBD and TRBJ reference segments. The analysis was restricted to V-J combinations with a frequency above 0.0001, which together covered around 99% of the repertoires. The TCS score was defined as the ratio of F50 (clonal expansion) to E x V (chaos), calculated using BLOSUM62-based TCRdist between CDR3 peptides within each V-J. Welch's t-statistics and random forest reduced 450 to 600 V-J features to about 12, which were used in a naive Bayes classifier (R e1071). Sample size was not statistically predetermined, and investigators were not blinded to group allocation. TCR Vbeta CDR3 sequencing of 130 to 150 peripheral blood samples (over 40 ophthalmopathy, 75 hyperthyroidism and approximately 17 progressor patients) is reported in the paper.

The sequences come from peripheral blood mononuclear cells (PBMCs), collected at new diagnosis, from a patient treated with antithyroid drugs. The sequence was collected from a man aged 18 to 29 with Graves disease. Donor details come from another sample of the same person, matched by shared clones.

At the DNA level, the sequence is TGTGCCACTCAGGAGACTTACGAGCAGTACTTC. Its amino acids are CATQETYEQYF. This chain joins TRBV6-1 to TRBJ2-7, with the D segment identity uncertain. The trim is 10 bases for V and 4 bases for J, with a gap of 11 bases between the germline ends. In the germline V gene, CDR1 corresponds to MNHNS and CDR2 to SASEGT. From cysteine to phenylalanine, the CDR3 is 11 amino acids long. Only the CDR3 part of the read is kept: 33 bases, read in frame from the first base.